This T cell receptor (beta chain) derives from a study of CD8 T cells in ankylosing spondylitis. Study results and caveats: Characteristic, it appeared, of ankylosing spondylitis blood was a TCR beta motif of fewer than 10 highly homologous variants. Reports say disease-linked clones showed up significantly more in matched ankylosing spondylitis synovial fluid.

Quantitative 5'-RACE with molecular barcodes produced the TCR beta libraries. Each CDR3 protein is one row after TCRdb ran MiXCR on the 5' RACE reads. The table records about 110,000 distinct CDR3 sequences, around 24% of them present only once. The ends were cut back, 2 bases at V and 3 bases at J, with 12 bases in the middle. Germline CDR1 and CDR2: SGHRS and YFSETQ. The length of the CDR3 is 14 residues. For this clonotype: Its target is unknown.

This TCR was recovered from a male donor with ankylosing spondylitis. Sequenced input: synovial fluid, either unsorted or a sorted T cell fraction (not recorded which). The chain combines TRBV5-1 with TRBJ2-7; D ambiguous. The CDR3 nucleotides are TGCGCCAGCAGCTTCCTCCCCCTAGGCTACGAGCAGTACGTC. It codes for CASSFLPLGYEQYV.